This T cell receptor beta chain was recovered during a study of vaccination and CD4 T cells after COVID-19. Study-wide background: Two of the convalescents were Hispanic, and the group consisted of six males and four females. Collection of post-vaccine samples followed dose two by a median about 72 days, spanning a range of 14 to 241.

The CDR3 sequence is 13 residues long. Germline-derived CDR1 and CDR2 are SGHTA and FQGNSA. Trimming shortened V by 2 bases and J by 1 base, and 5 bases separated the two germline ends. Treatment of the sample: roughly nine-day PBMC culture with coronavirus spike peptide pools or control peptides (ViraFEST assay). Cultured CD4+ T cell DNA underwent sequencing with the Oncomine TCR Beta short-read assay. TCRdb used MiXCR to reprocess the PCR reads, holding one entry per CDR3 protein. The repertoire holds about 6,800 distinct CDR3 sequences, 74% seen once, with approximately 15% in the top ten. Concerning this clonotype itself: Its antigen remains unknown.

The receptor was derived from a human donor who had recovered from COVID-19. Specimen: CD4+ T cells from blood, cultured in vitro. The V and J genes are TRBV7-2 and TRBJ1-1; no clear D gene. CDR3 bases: TGTGCCAGCAGCTTAACGCAGAACACTGAAGCTTTCTTT. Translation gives CASSLTQNTEAFF.